Listed here are 7 T cell receptor beta chains from one sample, sequenced in a study of cytomegalovirus exposure and HLA in healthy donors. The PCR made use of 60 Vbeta and 13 Jbeta primers. Assay used: immunoSEQ multiplex PCR; TCRdb lists only in-frame clones, some missing. This table holds approximately 170,000 clones, roughly 83% found once. The sequenced material came from PBMCs. Source of these receptors: a boy between 2 and 10 years old in good health and CMV-seronegative.

The gene calls are TRBV6-5 and TRBJ1-1, with D maybe TRBD1 (6 bases). The V end lost 6 bases, the J end lost 6 bases, and 14 bases lay between the germline ends. CDR3 size: 13 residues. Germline V gives CDR1 MNHEY, CDR2 SVGAGI. In DNA, the CDR3 is TGTGCCAGCAGGAAAACAGGGTTCCCTGAAGCTTTCTTT. This gives the protein CASRKTGFPEAFF.

The rearrangement uses TRBV5-4 and TRBJ1-1, with a weak D call TRBD1 (6 bases). CDR3 length: 14 residues. Germline loops: CDR1 SGHNT, CDR2 YYREEE (reference sequence). V shed 7 bases and J shed 3 bases, with 16 bases lying between them. CDR3 sequence (DNA): TGTGCCAGCTTGATGGACAGAGACTACACTGAAGCTTTCTTT. Protein product: CASLMDRDYTEAFF.

The CDR3 bases are TGTGCCAGCAGTCCCGAACTAGCGGGAGTGGATTTAGGGCAGTTCTTC. Amino acids: CASSPELAGVDLGQFF. V is TRBV27 and J is TRBJ2-1; 11 positions match TRBD2. CDR1 and CDR2 (germline): MNHEY, SMNVEV (reference sequence). V trimming: 5 bases; J trimming: 12 bases; junction bases outside the gene matches: 15. The CDR3 covers 16 residues.

This clone was counted a single time. Other DNA sequences in this specimen translate into the identical CDR3. The CDR3 DNA reads TGTGCCTGGAGTGTGGGACAGGGTAACTATGGCTACACCTTC. Its translation: CAWSVGQGNYGYTF. The chain couples TRBV30 to TRBJ1-2; 9 bases match TRBD1. The CDR3 has 14 amino acids. Germline lookup yields CDR1 GTSNPN and CDR2 SVGIG (reference sequence). The V segment lost 0 bases and the J segment 1 base; nucleotides outside the gene matches: 0.

The gene calls are TRBV30 and TRBJ2-7, with 12 bases fitting TRBD2. The CDR3 runs 17 residues. V shed 4 bases and J 2 bases; nucleotides not matched to a gene: 12. The V gene's germline CDR1 is GTSNPN and CDR2 SVGIG (reference sequence). Here the CDR3 reads CAWKVRRRTSGTYEQYF. In DNA, the CDR3 is TGTGCCTGGAAGGTGAGGAGGAGGACTAGCGGGACCTACGAGCAGTACTTC.

The V call is TRBV6-5, the J call TRBJ2-7, with a possible D match to TRBD1 (6 bases). The CDR3 consists of 14 residues. The V end lost 3 bases, the J end lost 2 bases, and 11 bases lay between the germline ends. Germline V gene data show CDR1 as MNHEY and CDR2 as SVGAGI. The DNA for the CDR3 is TGTGCCAGCAGTTATCAGGGACACCCCTACGAGCAGTACTTC. It specifies CASSYQGHPYEQYF.

This chain uses TRBV7-9 with TRBJ2-5, with a possible D match to TRBD1 (6 bases). Germline CDR1 SEHNR, CDR2 FQNEAQ (reference sequence). The CDR3 is made up of 14 amino acids. V was cut by 6 bases and J by 5 bases, with 16 bases left in between. The CDR3 sequence: CASSVGASRETQYF. The CDR3 bases are TGTGCCAGCAGTGTGGGGGCCTCGAGGGAGACCCAGTACTTC.